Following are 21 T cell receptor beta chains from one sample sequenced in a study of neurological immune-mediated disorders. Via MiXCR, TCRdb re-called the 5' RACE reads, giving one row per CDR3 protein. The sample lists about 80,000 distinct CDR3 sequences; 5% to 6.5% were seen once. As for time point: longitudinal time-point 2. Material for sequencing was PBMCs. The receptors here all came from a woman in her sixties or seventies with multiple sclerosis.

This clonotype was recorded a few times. The CDR3 loop reads CASRLTSTGPGNLQPQHF. The CDR3 nucleotides are TGTGCAAGTCGCTTAACATCCACGGGGCCGGGTAACCTTCAGCCCCAGCATTTT. This chain joins TRBV12-2 and TRBJ1-5; TRBD1 is the table's D call and was not checked against the DNA. TRBV12-2 is a known pseudogene. The CDR3 runs 18 residues.

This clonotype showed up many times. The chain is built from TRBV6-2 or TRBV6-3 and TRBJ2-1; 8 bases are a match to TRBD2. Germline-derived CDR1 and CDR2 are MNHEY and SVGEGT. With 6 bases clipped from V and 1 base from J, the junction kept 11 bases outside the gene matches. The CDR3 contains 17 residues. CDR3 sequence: CASSPQSGGLSYNEQFF. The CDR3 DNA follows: TGTGCCAGCAGCCCCCAGAGCGGGGGCCTATCCTACAATGAGCAGTTCTTC.

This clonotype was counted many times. For the CDR3, the DNA is TGCGCCAGCAGCCTAACAGGGCCCAATCAGCCCCAGCATTTT. Protein sequence: CASSLTGPNQPQHF. The V and J genes are TRBV5-1 and TRBJ1-5; D might be TRBD1 (6 bases). This CDR3 has 14 residues. Between the trimmed V and J ends, which lost 4 bases and 3 bases, there was a span of 11 bases. CDR1 SGHRS and CDR2 YFSETQ come from the germline V gene.

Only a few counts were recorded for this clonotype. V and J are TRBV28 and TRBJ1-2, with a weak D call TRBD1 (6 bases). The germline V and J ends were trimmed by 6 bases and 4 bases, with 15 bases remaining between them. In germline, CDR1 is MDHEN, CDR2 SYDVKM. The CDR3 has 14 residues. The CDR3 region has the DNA TGTGCCAGCAGCCTCCGTCGGACAGCCTATGGCTACACCTTC. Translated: CASSLRRTAYGYTF.

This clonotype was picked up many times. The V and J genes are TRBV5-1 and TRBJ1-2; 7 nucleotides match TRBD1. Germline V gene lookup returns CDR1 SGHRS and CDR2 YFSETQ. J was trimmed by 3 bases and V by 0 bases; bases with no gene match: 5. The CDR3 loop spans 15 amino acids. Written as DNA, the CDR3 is TGCGCCAGCAGCTTGGAGGGGGCTAGCGACTATGGCTACACCTTC. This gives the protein CASSLEGASDYGYTF.

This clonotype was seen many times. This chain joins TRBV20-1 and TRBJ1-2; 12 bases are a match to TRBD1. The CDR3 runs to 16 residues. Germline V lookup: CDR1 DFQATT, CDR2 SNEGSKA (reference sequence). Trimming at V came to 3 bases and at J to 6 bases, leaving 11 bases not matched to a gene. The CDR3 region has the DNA TGCAGTGCTAGTCCCGGGACAGGGGGCGTTTTTAATGGCTACACCTTC. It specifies CSASPGTGGVFNGYTF.

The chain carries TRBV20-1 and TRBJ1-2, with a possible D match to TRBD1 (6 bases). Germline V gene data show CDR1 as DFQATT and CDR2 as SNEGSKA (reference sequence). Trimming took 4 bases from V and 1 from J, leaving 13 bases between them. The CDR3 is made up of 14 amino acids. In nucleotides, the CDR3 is TGCAGTGCTATGTCCGGACAGATTAACTATGGCTACACCTTC. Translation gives CSAMSGQINYGYTF.

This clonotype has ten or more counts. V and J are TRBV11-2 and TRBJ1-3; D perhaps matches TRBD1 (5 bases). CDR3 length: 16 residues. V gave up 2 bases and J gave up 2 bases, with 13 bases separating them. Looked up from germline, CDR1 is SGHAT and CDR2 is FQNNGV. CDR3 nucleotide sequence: TGTGCCAGCAGCTTACTGCCCCCAGGGACTGGAAACACCATATATTTT. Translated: CASSLLPPGTGNTIYF.

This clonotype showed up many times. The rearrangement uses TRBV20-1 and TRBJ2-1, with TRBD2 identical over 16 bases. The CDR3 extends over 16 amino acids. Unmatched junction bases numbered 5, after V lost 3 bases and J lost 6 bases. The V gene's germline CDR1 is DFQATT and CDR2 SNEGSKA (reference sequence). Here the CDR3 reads CSASTGTSGGVNEQFF. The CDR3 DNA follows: TGCAGTGCTAGCACCGGGACTAGCGGGGGGGTCAATGAGCAGTTCTTC.

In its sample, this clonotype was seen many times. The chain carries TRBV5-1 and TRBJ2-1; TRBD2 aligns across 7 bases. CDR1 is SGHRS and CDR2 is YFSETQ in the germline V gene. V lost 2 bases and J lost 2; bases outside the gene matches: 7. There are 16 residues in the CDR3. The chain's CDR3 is CASSFRSGGTYNEQFF. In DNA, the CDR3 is TGCGCCAGCAGCTTCCGGTCCGGGGGGACCTACAATGAGCAGTTCTTC. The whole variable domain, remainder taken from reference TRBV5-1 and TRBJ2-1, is KAGVTQTPRYLIKTRGQQVTLSCSPISGHRSVSWYQQTPGQGLQFLFEYFSETQRNKGNFPGRFSGRQFSNSRSEMNVSTLELGDSALYLCASSFRSGGTYNEQFFGPGTRLTVL.

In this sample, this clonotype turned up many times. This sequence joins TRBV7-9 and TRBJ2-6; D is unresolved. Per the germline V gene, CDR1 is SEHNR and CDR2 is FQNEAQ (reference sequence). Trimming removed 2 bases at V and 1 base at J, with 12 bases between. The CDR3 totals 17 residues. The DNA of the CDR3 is TGTGCCAGCAGCTTATTATCTTTGCCATCTGGGGCCAACGTCCTGACTTTC. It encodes CASSLLSLPSGANVLTF.

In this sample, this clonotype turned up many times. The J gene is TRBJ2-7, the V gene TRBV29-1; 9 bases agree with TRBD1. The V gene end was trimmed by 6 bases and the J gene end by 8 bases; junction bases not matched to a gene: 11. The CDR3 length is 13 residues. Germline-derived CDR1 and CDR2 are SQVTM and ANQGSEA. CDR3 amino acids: CSVPGQGALQQYF. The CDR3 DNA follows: TGCAGCGTCCCGGGACAGGGAGCTCTCCAGCAGTACTTC.

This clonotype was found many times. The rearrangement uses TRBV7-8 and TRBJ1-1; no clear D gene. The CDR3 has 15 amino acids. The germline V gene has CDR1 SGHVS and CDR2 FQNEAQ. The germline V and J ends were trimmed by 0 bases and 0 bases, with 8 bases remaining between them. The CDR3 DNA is TGTGCCAGCAGCTTAGCGCGATCCATGAACACTGAAGCTTTCTTT. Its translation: CASSLARSMNTEAFF.

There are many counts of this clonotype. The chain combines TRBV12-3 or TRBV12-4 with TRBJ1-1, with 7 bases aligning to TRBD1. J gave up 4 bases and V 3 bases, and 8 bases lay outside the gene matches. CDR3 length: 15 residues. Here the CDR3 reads CASSFRTGLGTEAFF. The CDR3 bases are TGTGCCAGCAGTTTCCGGACAGGTTTGGGCACTGAAGCTTTCTTT.

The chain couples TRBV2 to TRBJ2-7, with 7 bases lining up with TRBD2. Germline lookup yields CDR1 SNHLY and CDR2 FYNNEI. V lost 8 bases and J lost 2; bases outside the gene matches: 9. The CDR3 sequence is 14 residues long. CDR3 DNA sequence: TGTGCCAGCCACCCGGGGGGTTCAGCCTACGAGCAGTACTTC. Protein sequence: CASHPGGSAYEQYF.

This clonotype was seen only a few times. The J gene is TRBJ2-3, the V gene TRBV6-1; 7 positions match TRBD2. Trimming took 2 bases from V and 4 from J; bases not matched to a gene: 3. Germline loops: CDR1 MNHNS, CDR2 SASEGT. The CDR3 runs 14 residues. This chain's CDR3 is CASSESAGADTQYF. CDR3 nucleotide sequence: TGTGCCAGCAGTGAATCTGCGGGGGCAGATACGCAGTATTTT.

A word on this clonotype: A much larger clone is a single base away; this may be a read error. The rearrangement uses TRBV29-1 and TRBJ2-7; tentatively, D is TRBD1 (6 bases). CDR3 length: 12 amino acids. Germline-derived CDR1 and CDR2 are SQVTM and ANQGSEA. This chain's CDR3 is CRTMTGSYEQYF. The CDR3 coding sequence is TGCAGAACGATGACAGGATCCTACGAGCAGTACTTC.

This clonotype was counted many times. This chain's CDR3 is CASSLIQGGGTGELFF. For the CDR3, the DNA is TGCGCCAGCAGCCTTATACAGGGTGGAGGCACCGGGGAGCTGTTTTTT. V gene TRBV5-1 combines with J gene TRBJ2-2, with a weak D call TRBD1 (6 bases). Germline V gene data show CDR1 as SGHRS and CDR2 as YFSETQ. CDR3 length equals 16 residues. V was cut by 4 bases and J by 4 bases, with 17 bases left in between.

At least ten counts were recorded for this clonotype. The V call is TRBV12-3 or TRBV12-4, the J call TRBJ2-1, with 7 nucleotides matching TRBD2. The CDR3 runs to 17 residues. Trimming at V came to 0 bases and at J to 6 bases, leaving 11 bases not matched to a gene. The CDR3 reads CASSLAPLGGVANEQFF. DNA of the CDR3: TGTGCCAGCAGTTTAGCCCCATTGGGGGGGGTGGCCAATGAGCAGTTCTTC.

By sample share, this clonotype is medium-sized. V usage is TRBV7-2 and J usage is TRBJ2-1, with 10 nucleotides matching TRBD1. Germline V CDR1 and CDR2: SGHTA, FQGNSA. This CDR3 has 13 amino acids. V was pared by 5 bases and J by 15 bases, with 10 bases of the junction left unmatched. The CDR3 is CASSKDRDRGRFF. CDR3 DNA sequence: TGTGCCAGCAGCAAAGACCGGGACAGGGGTCGGTTCTTC.

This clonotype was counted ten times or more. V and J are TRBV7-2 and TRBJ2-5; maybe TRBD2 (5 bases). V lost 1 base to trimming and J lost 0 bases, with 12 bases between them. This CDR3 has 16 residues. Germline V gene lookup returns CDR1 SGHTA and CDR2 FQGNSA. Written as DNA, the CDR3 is TGTGCCAGCAGCTTAGATCGTACGGACTACCAAGAGACCCAGTACTTC. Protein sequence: CASSLDRTDYQETQYF.